This TCR beta chain is drawn from a study of T cells expressing NK-cell markers. Overall study context: Each TCR beta repertoire originated in sorted T cells that were CD3+CD56+NKG2C+, CD3+CD56+NKG2C- or CD3+CD56-NKG2C+.

Study-wide results and caveats: The share of CD8+ T cells held by dominant NKG2C+ clonotypes was roughly 1.0-8% in about 6 donors.

After re-calling the 5' RACE reads, TCRdb lists one entry per CDR3 protein, DNA absent. Found here are about 440,000 distinct CDR3 sequences; the top ten clones hold 6% to 9.5%. CDR3 length equals 16 residues. Germline V CDR1 and CDR2: MNHNS, SASEGT. In the case of this clonotype: Its specificity is unknown.

The TCR was taken from a woman between 18 and 75 years old in good health. Sequencing was done on a sample of blood T cells: a sorted CD56 or NKG2C T cell subset, CD4+ or CD8+ T cells, or bulk PBMC T cells (not recorded which). This chain joins TRBV6-1 and TRBJ2-1; TCRdb designates TRBD2, a call that cannot be tested without DNA. The CDR3: CASSFEAGGPWNEQFF.